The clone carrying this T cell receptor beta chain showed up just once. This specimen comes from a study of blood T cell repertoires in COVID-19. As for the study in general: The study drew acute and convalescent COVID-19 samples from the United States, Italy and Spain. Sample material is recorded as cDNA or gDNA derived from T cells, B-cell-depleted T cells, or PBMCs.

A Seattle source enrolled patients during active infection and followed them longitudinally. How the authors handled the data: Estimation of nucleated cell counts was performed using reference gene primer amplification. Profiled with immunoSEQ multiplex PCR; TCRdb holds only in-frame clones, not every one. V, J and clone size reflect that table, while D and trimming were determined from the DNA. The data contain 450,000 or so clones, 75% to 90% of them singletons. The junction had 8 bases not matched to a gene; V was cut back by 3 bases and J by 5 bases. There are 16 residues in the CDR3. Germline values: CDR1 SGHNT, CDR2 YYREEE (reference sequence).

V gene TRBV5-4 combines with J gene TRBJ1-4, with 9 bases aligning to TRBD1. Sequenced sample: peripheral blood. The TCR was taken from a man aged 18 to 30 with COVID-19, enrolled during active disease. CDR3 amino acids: CASSSYRGPENEKLFF. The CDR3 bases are TGTGCCAGCAGCTCTTACAGGGGGCCGGAAAATGAAAAACTGTTTTTT.